This TCR beta chain was documented in a study of blood T cell repertoires in COVID-19. Sequencing used immunoSEQ multiplex PCR; TCRdb keeps in-frame clones, though not all of them. The top ten clones hold 9% to 12% of a sample with about 90,000 clones, 80% of them seen once. The germline gives CDR1 MNHEY, CDR2 SVGAGI. V lost 4 bases and J lost 1; bases outside the gene matches: 1. This CDR3 contains 14 residues. This TCR derives from a woman in her 70s with acute or convalescent COVID-19. This rearrangement joins TRBV6-5 to TRBJ1-1; 9 positions match TRBD1. The sample taken for sequencing was peripheral blood. The CDR3 sequence is CASSWTGANTEAFF. The CDR3 nucleotides are TGTGCCAGCAGTTGGACAGGGGCGAACACTGAAGCTTTCTTT.